This T cell receptor (beta chain) appears in the sequencing data of a study of OX40 agonist ivuxolimab in advanced cancers. The overall study: The treatment was a fully human IgG2 OX40 agonist, ivuxolimab. Notes on the study in general: With doses of 0.1 to 3.0 mg/kg, CD4+ and CD8+ blood T cells had undergone clonal expansion by week 6.

Assay used: immunoSEQ multiplex PCR; TCRdb lists only in-frame clones, some missing. The data hold tens of thousands of clones, with roughly four fifths observed a single time. Trimming took 5 bases from V and 0 from J; bases not matched to a gene: 14. There are 20 residues in the CDR3. Germline CDR1 reads SNHLY; CDR2 reads FYNNEI. Patients with autoimmune history or systemic immunosuppression were excluded. As concerns this clone: The antigen is unknown.

The specimen comprised CD4+ or CD8+ T cells sorted from blood, sampled in a trial of the OX40 agonist ivuxolimab. The gene calls are TRBV2 and TRBJ2-6, with TRBD1 matching 9 bases. The TCR sequence derives from an adult with an advanced solid tumor such as melanoma, head and neck, liver or kidney cancer. DNA for the CDR3: TGTGCCAGCAGTTCACCCTTAGGACAGGGGCTCAGCTCTGGGGCCAACGTCCTGACTTTC. It is translated as CASSSPLGQGLSSGANVLTF.